These 5 T cell receptor beta chains share one sample of origin, sequenced in a study of regulatory T cells in long-lasting Graves disease. The TCR beta library used iRepertoire HTBI primers with Arm-PCR amplification of CDR3. TCRdb recomputed calls from the multiplex PCR reads with MiXCR, one row per CDR3 protein. The sample lists about 310,000 distinct CDR3 sequences; 18% were seen once. The time point was: newly diagnosed GD, antithyroid drugs for less than 3 months. RNA isolated from PBMCs was used to make the TCR library. Sequencing was performed on peripheral blood mononuclear cells (PBMCs), taken at new diagnosis, from a patient treated with antithyroid drugs. Receptor source: a female donor with Graves disease.

In this sample, this clonotype turned up many times. This chain uses TRBV12-3 or TRBV12-4 with TRBJ2-7; D remains ambiguous. The V end lost 0 bases, the J end lost 3 bases, and 6 bases lay between the germline ends. The CDR3 length is 13 residues. The CDR3 is CASSLAGIYEQYF. The CDR3 bases are TGTGCCAGCAGTTTAGCAGGGATCTACGAGCAGTACTTC.

In its sample, this clonotype was seen many times. V is TRBV7-2 and J is TRBJ2-5; D remains unclear. CDR1 and CDR2 from the germline V gene are SGHTA and FQGNSA. Trimming left V 5 bases short and J 4 bases short, with 5 bases between. This CDR3 is 11 amino acids long. The CDR3 coding sequence is TGTGCCAGCAGCCGGCTAGAGACCCAGTACTTC. As protein: CASSRLETQYF.

This clonotype was seen ten or more times. The chain carries TRBV3-1 and TRBJ1-2; TRBD1 might be the D (5 bases). From germline, CDR1 is LGHDT and CDR2 YNNKEL (reference sequence). CDR3 length equals 18 residues. V was cut by 3 bases and J by 4 bases, with 24 bases left in between. This chain's CDR3 is CASSHLARAGRVGYGYTF. Written as DNA, the CDR3 is TGTGCCAGCAGCCATCTGGCGCGGGCGGGACGGGTCGGCTATGGCTACACCTTC.

This clonotype was counted many times. CDR3 nucleotide sequence: TGCGCCAGCAGCCTCGGACCTGGCAACACTGAAGCTTTCTTT. Translation: CASSLGPGNTEAFF. The V and J genes are TRBV5-1 and TRBJ1-1; D gene ambiguous. This CDR3 region has 14 residues. Trimming left V 4 bases short and J 2 bases short, with 12 bases between. Germline values: CDR1 SGHRS, CDR2 YFSETQ. Supplemented by reference TRBV5-1 and TRBJ1-1, the full variable domain reads KAGVTQTPRYLIKTRGQQVTLSCSPISGHRSVSWYQQTPGQGLQFLFEYFSETQRNKGNFPGRFSGRQFSNSRSEMNVSTLELGDSALYLCASSLGPGNTEAFFGQGTRLTVV.

The chain has TRBV28 and TRBJ2-1; D is unclear. Germline V CDR1 and CDR2: MDHEN, SYDVKM. CDR3 length equals 13 residues. With 5 bases removed from V and 10 bases from J, the gap between germline ends came to 15 bases. The CDR3 coding sequence is TGTGCCAGCAGTGATGGGCCCCCAGGAGAGCAGTTCTTC. Protein product: CASSDGPPGEQFF. Based on the CDR3 plus reference TRBV28 and TRBJ2-1, the full variable domain is DVKVTQSSRYLVKRTGEKVFLECVQDMDHENMFWYRQDPGLGLRLIYFSYDVKMKEKGDIPEGYSVSREKKERFSLILESASTNQTSMYLCASSDGPPGEQFFGPGTRLTVL.